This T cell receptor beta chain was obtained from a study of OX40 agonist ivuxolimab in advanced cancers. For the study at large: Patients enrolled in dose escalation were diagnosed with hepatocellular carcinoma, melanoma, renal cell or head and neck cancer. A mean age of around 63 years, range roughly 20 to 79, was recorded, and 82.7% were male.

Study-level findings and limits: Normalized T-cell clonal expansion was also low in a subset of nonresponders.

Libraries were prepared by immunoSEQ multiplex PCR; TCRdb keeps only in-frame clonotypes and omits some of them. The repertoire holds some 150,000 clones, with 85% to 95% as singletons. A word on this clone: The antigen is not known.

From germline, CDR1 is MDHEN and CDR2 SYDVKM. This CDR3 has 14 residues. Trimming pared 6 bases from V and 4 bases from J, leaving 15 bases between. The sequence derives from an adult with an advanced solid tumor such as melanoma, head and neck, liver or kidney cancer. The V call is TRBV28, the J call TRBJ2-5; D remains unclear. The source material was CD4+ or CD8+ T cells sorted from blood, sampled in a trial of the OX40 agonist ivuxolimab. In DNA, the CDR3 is TGTGCCAGCAGCCTGGACCCGGTCGGAGAGACCCAGTACTTC. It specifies CASSLDPVGETQYF.